What follows describes a single T cell receptor (beta chain). Sequence at one end of the junction differs from germline and may be a read error. The data are from a study of long-term antiretroviral therapy in people with HIV. This CDR3 spans 15 amino acids. Germline loops: CDR1 SSHAT, CDR2 FNYEAQ (reference sequence). Survey level was the resolution at which the v3.0 immunoSEQ assay ran. The table came from immunoSEQ multiplex PCR; TCRdb's copy has only in-frame clones and leaves some out. The sample consists of about 35,000 clones, 94% of them appearing once. The TCR comes from a woman aged 45-59 years with HIV. The rearrangement uses TRBV7-7 and TRBJ2-5; perhaps D is TRBD1 or TRBD2 (5 bases each). Sequencing was performed on unsorted PBMCs, taken 4.1 years after starting antiretroviral therapy. CDR3 in DNA: TGTGCTAGCAGCTTAACAAGGGACCCCGAAGAGACCCAGTACTTC. It yields the protein CASSLTRDPEETQYF. The whole variable domain, filled in from reference TRBV7-7 and TRBJ2-5, reads GAGVSQSPRYKVTKRGQDVTLRCDPISSHATLYWYQQALGQGPEFLTYFNYEAQPDKSGLPSDRFSAERPEGSISTLTIQRTEQRDSAMYRCASSLTRDPEETQYFGPGTRLLVL.